These T cell receptor beta chains were read from a single sample in a study of cytomegalovirus exposure and HLA in healthy donors. Here immunoSEQ multiplex PCR was the method, and the copy in TCRdb shows in-frame clones only, minus some. Found here are fewer than 250,000 clones, over 75% of them singletons; the top ten hold more than 8.5%. The sequencing input was PBMCs. All receptors derive from a woman aged 45-65 years in good health and CMV-seropositive. Both conserved end residues are part of each CDR3. A D gene is named only where the DNA matches it firmly. Not every row has a clone size; where given, it reads once, few, many or a size class.

j_call	d_call	clone_size	v_call	cdr3_aa	cdr3_nt
TRBJ2-2	NA	NA	TRBV5-1	CASSLVGSVNTGELFF	TGCGCCAGCAGCTTGGTAGGCAGCGTGAACACCGGGGAGCTGTTTTTT
TRBJ1-4	NA	NA	TRBV5-5	CASSSLPADEKLFF	TGTGCCAGCAGCTCTCTACCGGCGGATGAAAAACTGTTTTTT
TRBJ2-1	NA	NA	TRBV7-2	CASSLVRSSYNEQFF	TGTGCCAGCAGCTTAGTCAGAAGCTCCTACAATGAGCAGTTCTTC
TRBJ1-5	TRBD1	NA	TRBV6-8	CASSYPNRGGPYNQPQHF	TGTGCCAGCAGTTACCCGAACCGAGGGGGCCCTTACAATCAGCCCCAGCATTTT
TRBJ1-1	TRBD1	NA	TRBV5-1	CASSTGQGISEAFF	TGCGCCAGCAGCACTGGACAGGGTATATCTGAAGCTTTCTTT
TRBJ1-6	TRBD1	NA	TRBV12-5	CASGLVLGTGGSPLHF	TGTGCTAGTGGTTTGGTACTGGGGACAGGGGGGTCACCCCTCCACTTT
TRBJ1-1	TRBD1	few	TRBV5-6	CASSSTGGYTEAFF	TGTGCCAGCAGCTCGACAGGGGGCTATACTGAAGCTTTCTTT
TRBJ2-2	NA	NA	TRBV7-8	CASSPNPDKDTGELFF	TGTGCCAGCAGCCCAAACCCGGACAAAGACACCGGGGAGCTGTTTTTT
TRBJ1-1	NA	NA	TRBV6-5	CASSYSGTRLFSEAFF	TGTGCCAGCAGTTACTCGGGGACTAGACTATTTTCTGAAGCTTTCTTT
TRBJ2-5	NA	NA	TRBV4-1	CASSQEEASTPGKTQYF	TGCGCCAGCAGCCAAGAGGAGGCATCCACCCCGGGGAAGACCCAGTACTTC
TRBJ2-1	NA	NA	TRBV7-2	CASSPGSTYNEQFF	TGTGCCAGCAGCCCAGGGTCCACGTACAATGAGCAGTTCTTC
TRBJ1-1	NA	NA	TRBV5-5	CASSLVGHLATEAFF	TGTGCCAGCAGCTTGGTGGGACACTTAGCCACTGAAGCTTTCTTT
TRBJ1-2	TRBD1	once	TRBV30	CAWRGQGRFNGYTF	TGTGCCTGGAGAGGACAGGGACGATTCAATGGCTACACCTTC
TRBJ1-2	NA	NA	TRBV10-3	CAISESLGGNYGYTF	TGTGCCATCAGTGAGTCGTTGGGGGGTAACTATGGCTACACCTTC
TRBJ2-7	TRBD1	NA	TRBV5-1	CASSATGGSYEQYF	TGCGCCAGCAGCGCGACAGGGGGTTCCTACGAGCAGTACTTC
TRBJ2-7	NA	NA	TRBV30	CAWRRERASYEQYF	TGTGCCTGGAGAAGGGAGCGGGCCTCCTACGAGCAGTACTTC
TRBJ1-1	NA	NA	TRBV7-3	CASRREANTEAFF	TGTGCCAGCAGGCGAGAGGCGAACACTGAAGCTTTCTTT
TRBJ1-2	TRBD1	once	TRBV19	CASTAGGTNYGYTF	TGTGCCAGTACCGCAGGGGGAACTAACTATGGCTACACCTTC
TRBJ2-2	TRBD1	once	TRBV5-1	CASSFDRVGTGELFF	TGCGCCAGCAGCTTCGACAGGGTTGGCACCGGGGAGCTGTTTTTT
TRBJ1-1	TRBD1	NA	TRBV18	CASSGQENTEAFF	TGTGCCAGCTCGGGACAGGAGAACACTGAAGCTTTCTTT
TRBJ1-4	NA	NA	TRBV11-1	CASSLGPTYGEKLFF	TGTGCCAGCAGCTTAGGACCGACTTATGGTGAAAAACTGTTTTTT
TRBJ2-1	TRBD2	NA	TRBV9	CASSVRTSGDEQFF	TGTGCCAGCAGCGTAAGGACTAGCGGTGATGAGCAGTTCTTC
TRBJ2-5	NA	NA	TRBV7-2	CASSLGAGDQETQYF	TGTGCCAGCAGCTTAGGGGCAGGGGACCAAGAGACCCAGTACTTC
TRBJ1-5	NA	NA	TRBV12-5	CASALVGGFSQPQHF	TGTGCTAGTGCCCTGGTAGGAGGGTTTAGTCAGCCCCAGCATTTT
TRBJ2-7	TRBD1	NA	TRBV15	CATSFLTGGLYEQYF	TGTGCCACCAGCTTCCTGACAGGGGGGCTCTACGAGCAGTACTTC
TRBJ2-7	NA	NA	TRBV28	CASSYNGAYEQYF	TGTGCCAGCAGTTATAACGGAGCCTACGAGCAGTACTTC
TRBJ1-5	NA	NA	TRBV9	CASSVVPTGPQHF	TGTGCCAGCAGCGTAGTCCCCACAGGGCCCCAGCATTTT
TRBJ1-4	TRBD1	NA	TRBV6-5	CASRHRGRDEKLFF	TGTGCCAGCAGACACAGGGGGCGGGATGAAAAACTGTTTTTT
TRBJ1-1	TRBD1	NA	TRBV4-2	CASSDRQGSLNTEAFF	TGTGCCAGCAGCGACCGACAGGGGAGTCTTAACACTGAAGCTTTCTTT
TRBJ1-4	NA	few	TRBV30	CAWSGQREKLFF	TGTGCCTGGAGTGGGCAACGAGAAAAACTGTTTTTT
TRBJ1-5	NA	NA	TRBV7-2	CASSLRGSNQPQHF	TGTGCCAGCAGCTTACGAGGTAGCAATCAGCCCCAGCATTTT